This T cell receptor (beta chain) was identified in a study of cytomegalovirus exposure and HLA in healthy donors. Germline V gene sequence: CDR1 SNHLY, CDR2 FYNNEI. The CDR3 is 12 amino acids. Trimming removed 6 bases at V and 6 bases at J, with 11 bases between. Comments on this clone: Its cognate antigen is unknown.

Notes on the study in general: Trimming of TCR beta V- and J-genes showed a link, identified in a later analysis, to a missense DCLRE1C variant. Previous analysis showed most TCR beta V segments were productive about 90% or about 30% of the time.

The PCR had 60 Vbeta and 13 Jbeta primers. The repertoire was sequenced with immunoSEQ multiplex PCR; TCRdb's copy has only in-frame clones and lacks some. This sample has around 100,000 clones, with 70% to 90% found just once. Sequenced material: PBMCs. The chain is built from TRBV2 and TRBJ1-2, with a weak D call TRBD1 (6 bases). This receptor was taken from a man in his forties in good health and CMV-seronegative. The CDR3 sequence is CASSPDRNGYTF. CDR3 sequence (DNA): TGTGCCAGCAGCCCGGACAGAAATGGCTACACCTTC. Full variable domain (rest looked up from reference TRBV2 and TRBJ1-2): EPEVTQTPSHQVTQMGQEVILRCVPISNHLYFYWYRQILGQKVEFLVSFYNNEISEKSEIFDDQFSVERPDGSNFTLKIRSTKLEDSAMYFCASSPDRNGYTFGSGTRLTVV.